This T cell receptor beta chain is drawn from a study of blood T cells in healthy people across ages. Germline CDR1 reads MNHEY; CDR2 reads SVGEGT. The CDR3 has 15 amino acids. This clonotype was seen a handful of times. The junction does not match germline at one end; this may be a read error. For the second PCR, which ran for about 7 to 11 cycles, a sample-barcoded 5' primer and a J-beta primer mix were used. TCRdb reprocessed the 5' RACE reads with MiXCR, giving one entry per CDR3 protein. The table lists hundreds of thousands of distinct CDR3 sequences, 27% of them singletons. Separately, the same data were catalogued under a study of T cells of mothers and their children. That report adds: According to the study, all extracted RNA entered cDNA synthesis at about 1.6 ug per 15 ul. Related mother-child pairs showed slightly higher but non-significant overlap than unrelated pairs.

The chain is built from TRBV6-2 or TRBV6-3 and TRBJ2-1; unclear D gene. Judging by the DNA end, TRBJ2-7 fits better; the J call may be wrong. The sequencing input was blood. The receptor's source is a boy aged 2 to 9 in good health. The CDR3 DNA reads as TGCGCCAGTTCAGCCCTTGGGTGGCTTGGCTACGAGCAGTACTTC. Amino acids: CASSALGWLGYEQYF.